This is a list of T cell receptor beta chains from one sample in a study of CD8+ T cells in alopecia areata. Some clones are missing from TCRdb's copy, which holds only in-frame ones; the method was immunoSEQ multiplex PCR. The sample lists 150,000 to 200,000 clones; about 60% were seen once. The sequencing used CD8+ T cells sorted from blood, collected at week 24, from a patient treated with tofacitinib. Receptors were obtained from a human donor with alopecia areata. Both conserved end residues are part of each CDR3. Each record gives: CDR3 DNA, CDR3 protein, J gene, V gene, D gene, clone size. The D gene is left open where the match is weak. Clone size is shown for a subset of rows, as once, few, many or a class of expanded clone.

DNA: TGCGCCAGCAGCCCCCCAGGGCGCGAGCAGTACTTC
CDR3: CASSPPGREQYF
J: TRBJ2-7
V: TRBV5-1
D: NA
size: NA

DNA: TGTGCCAGCAGCGCTGCCTTAGGGGCCAACGTCCTGACTTTC
CDR3: CASSAALGANVLTF
J: TRBJ2-6
V: TRBV7-9
D: NA
size: NA

DNA: TGCAGCGTAGGACAGGGGGTCGGCACTGAAGCTTTCTTT
CDR3: CSVGQGVGTEAFF
J: TRBJ1-1
V: TRBV29-1
D: TRBD1
size: NA

DNA: TGTGCCAGCAGCTTATTGACAGGGACCTCCTACGAGCAGTACTTC
CDR3: CASSLLTGTSYEQYF
J: TRBJ2-7
V: TRBV7-2
D: TRBD1
size: NA

DNA: TGCAGCGTTCCCCCGACTAGCACAGATACGCAGTATTTT
CDR3: CSVPPTSTDTQYF
J: TRBJ2-3
V: TRBV29-1
D: NA
size: few

DNA: TGTGCCAGCATAGGGGCCGAGGGCTACACCTTC
CDR3: CASIGAEGYTF
J: TRBJ1-2
V: TRBV2
D: NA
size: NA

DNA: TGTGCCAGCAGCGATCTGTCGGGCGGGAGCTATCAAGAGACCCAGTACTTC
CDR3: CASSDLSGGSYQETQYF
J: TRBJ2-5
V: TRBV5-4
D: TRBD2
size: NA

DNA: TGTGCCACTCTAAAACAGGGGGCCGGGGAGCTGTTTTTT
CDR3: CATLKQGAGELFF
J: TRBJ2-2
V: TRBV10-3
D: TRBD1
size: NA

DNA: TGTGCCAGCAGCTCTGGACGGGTCTATGGCTACACCTTC
CDR3: CASSSGRVYGYTF
J: TRBJ1-2
V: TRBV13
D: NA
size: NA

DNA: TGTGCCTGGACATCTAGGGCTAATGAAAAACTGTTTTTT
CDR3: CAWTSRANEKLFF
J: TRBJ1-4
V: TRBV30
D: NA
size: NA

DNA: TGCGCCAGCAGCCCGGGACAGAGCACAGATACGCAGTATTTT
CDR3: CASSPGQSTDTQYF
J: TRBJ2-3
V: TRBV5-1
D: TRBD1
size: few

DNA: TGTGCCAGCACAGCCAGAACCAGCGAAAAACTGTTTTTT
CDR3: CASTARTSEKLFF
J: TRBJ1-4
V: TRBV2
D: NA
size: NA

DNA: TGCGCCAGCAGCTTGAGAGCAACTAATGAAAAACTGTTTTTT
CDR3: CASSLRATNEKLFF
J: TRBJ1-4
V: TRBV5-1
D: NA
size: NA

DNA: TGTGCCTGGGGGGGAGGGGCGTACACTGAAGCTTTCTTT
CDR3: CAWGGGAYTEAFF
J: TRBJ1-1
V: TRBV30
D: NA
size: NA

DNA: TGTGCCAGCTCATTAGGGCTAGGAGGCACAGATACGCAGTATTTT
CDR3: CASSLGLGGTDTQYF
J: TRBJ2-3
V: TRBV13
D: NA
size: NA

DNA: TGTGCCTGGAGTGAACAGGGGGCTCAGGATGAGCAGTTCTTC
CDR3: CAWSEQGAQDEQFF
J: TRBJ2-1
V: TRBV30
D: TRBD1
size: NA

DNA: TGTGCCAGCAGGGGGGAGAAGCAGTTCTTC
CDR3: CASRGEKQFF
J: TRBJ2-1
V: TRBV25-1
D: NA
size: NA

DNA: TGTGCCAGCAGCTTAGAGGCCAGTTACACTGAAGCTTTCTTT
CDR3: CASSLEASYTEAFF
J: TRBJ1-1
V: TRBV7-9
D: NA
size: NA

DNA: TGCGCCAGCAGTCATAAGCGACAAGGGGACTCCTACGAGCAGTACTTC
CDR3: CASSHKRQGDSYEQYF
J: TRBJ2-7
V: TRBV23-1
D: NA
size: few

DNA: TGTGCCAGCAGTAAACTAGCGGGGGACCCCTACGAGCAGTACTTC
CDR3: CASSKLAGDPYEQYF
J: TRBJ2-7
V: TRBV6-1
D: TRBD2
size: NA